These 4 T cell receptor beta chains share one sample of origin, sequenced in a study of vaccination and CD4 T cells after COVID-19. Treatment of the sample: approximately 11-day PBMC culture with coronavirus spike peptide pools or control peptides (ViraFEST assay). Cultured CD4+ T cells had their DNA profiled by the Oncomine TCR Beta short-read assay. TCRdb called the PCR reads again in MiXCR, with one record for every CDR3 protein. The table shows around 20,000 distinct CDR3 sequences, with less than 55% occurring only once. Antigen specificity for these receptors is unknown. The sample was CD4+ T cells from blood, cultured in vitro, taken after SARS-CoV-2 vaccination. The receptors stem from a human donor who had recovered from COVID-19.

This clonotype came up a few times. This chain joins TRBV12-3 or TRBV12-4 and TRBJ1-5, with 7 bases identical to TRBD1. This CDR3 region has 15 residues. V shed 4 bases, J shed 0 bases, and the junction held 3 bases outside the gene matches. In nucleotides, the CDR3 is TGTGCCAGCAGTTCGGGACAGTATAGCAATCAGCCCCAGCATTTT. Residues: CASSSGQYSNQPQHF.

The chain recombines TRBV4-3 with TRBJ2-3, with 8 bases that match TRBD2. V lost 0 bases to trimming and J lost 2 bases; unmatched junction nucleotides: 7. The CDR3 spans 17 residues. Germline V CDR1 and CDR2: LGHNA, YSLEER. The CDR3 DNA is TGCGCCAGCAGCCAAGATTTAGGCGGGAGGTCCACAGATACGCAGTATTTT. Its protein is CASSQDLGGRSTDTQYF.

The chain joins TRBV7-9 to TRBJ2-2; the D is unclear. V was trimmed by 7 bases and J by 6 bases, leaving 12 bases between them. The CDR3 runs 13 residues. CDR1 SEHNR and CDR2 FQNEAQ come from the germline V gene (reference sequence). The CDR3 DNA is TGTGCCAGCACATACAGTGCGGCCGGGGAGCTGTTTTTT. Its translation is CASTYSAAGELFF.

V usage is TRBV15 and J usage is TRBJ2-3; D is unresolved. Between the trimmed V and J ends, which lost 0 bases and 6 bases, there was a span of 13 bases. The V gene's germline CDR1 is LNHNV and CDR2 YYDKDF (reference sequence). The CDR3 loop spans 15 amino acids. This CDR3 is CATSRDRAGLDTQYF. The CDR3 DNA reads TGTGCCACCAGCAGAGATAGAGCAGGTTTGGATACGCAGTATTTT.